The sequence of this T cell receptor beta chain was determined in a study of identical twins. For this clonotype: This may be a read error, as it is one base from a much larger clone. This likely comes from a read error, as the CDR3 has no conserved phenylalanine or tryptophan at its end.

Germline V gene lookup returns CDR1 LGHNA and CDR2 YNFKEQ. This CDR3 has 15 residues. The V end lost 2 bases, the J end lost 7 bases, and 18 bases lay between the germline ends. TCRdb recomputed calls from the 5' RACE reads with MiXCR, one row per CDR3 protein. Found here are approximately 670,000 distinct CDR3 sequences, 6.1% of them singletons; the top ten hold approximately 2%. Sequencing used naive T cells sorted from blood. The V gene is TRBV4-2, the J gene TRBJ2-7; D is ambiguous. The receptor was derived from a man between 18 and 29 years old in good health. CDR3 nucleotides: TGTGCCAGCAGCCAAACCCCACCTCTCGAGAGGGAGCAGTACTGC. It specifies CASSQTPPLEREQYC.